The source of this TCR beta chain is a study of blood T cell repertoires in COVID-19 (dated by TCRdb to the early 2020s). Notes on the research overall: Collaborator samples came from the United States, Italy and Spain and covered acute and convalescent phases of COVID-19. The material from the prospective study consisted of cDNA or gDNA derived from T cells, B-cell-depleted T cells, or PBMCs. Subjects who had been exposed to COVID-19, were actively infected with it, or had recovered from it provided the deeply sampled blood TCRbeta repertoires that made up the dataset. The repertoires were released in a freely available public database intended as a resource for research on the immune response to SARS-CoV-2. The samples were drawn from two sources: the first 160 participants of the ongoing ImmuneRACE study, and 1,254 subjects contributed by 6 global collaborators. Sample metadata almost always included a de-identified subject ID, COVID-19 status, age in years and sex. Where HLA class I and class II types were available, the types were taken from metadata supplied by the sample provider, not from assay-based typing.

This clone was seen only a few times. Its target antigen remains unknown. No quality values exist for individual bases; no much larger clone is one base distant. Participants in the prospective study were aged about 18 to 90 years, lived in about two dozen United States geographic areas, and enrolled through a virtual design. Cohort assignment in the prospective study relied on participant-reported clinical history from a screening survey and a study questionnaire. Each participant in the prospective study had whole blood, serum and a nasopharyngeal or oropharyngeal swab collected by mobile phlebotomists. Additional blood draws and questionnaires over an approximately two-month period could optionally be provided by prospective study participants. Before DNA extraction, prospective study blood samples were shipped either frozen or at room temperature. The immunoSEQ Assay, a bias-controlled multiplex PCR, was used to amplify TCRbeta CDR3 regions from genomic DNA. On the authors' methods: Nucleated cell counts per sample were estimated from amplification of reference gene primers within the assay. To quantify the absolute abundance of each unique TCRbeta CDR3 rearrangement, sequence reads were collapsed and filtered. For each sample, productive Simpson clonality was calculated as the square root of Simpson's diversity index across productive rearrangements. TCRdb took over this immuneACCESS table, retaining in-frame rearrangements with V and J assigned. Such tables are incomplete; in checked studies, under half of the missing clones stem from an unresolved V gene, and the remainder is unexplained. The DNA was the basis for D and trimming; V, J and clone size are from that table. Across this sample there are approximately 210,000 clones, with around nine tenths seen only once. Of the sample, approximately 15% falls within the top ten clones.

The germline V gene (reference sequence) gives CDR1 as LNHDA and CDR2 as SQIVND. At the junction V is shortened by 2 bases and J by 4 bases, with 9 bases in between. Including the terminal cysteine and phenylalanine, the CDR3 comprises 14 residues. Just the 42-base CDR3 DNA is kept, in frame starting at base 1. Broad study findings and their caveats: How much clinical and demographic metadata was included differed by source and by participant, and the metadata was provided uncurated.

The origin of this receptor is a woman aged 45 to 65 with acute COVID-19. This sequence uses TRBV19 and TRBJ1-5, with the D gene too uncertain to name. The sample taken for sequencing was PBMCs or T cells enriched from blood (not recorded which). The CDR3 region reads CASSIPRLNQPQHF. At the DNA level, the sequence is TGTGCCAGTAGTATACCCCGTCTAAATCAGCCCCAGCATTTT.